The 24 T cell receptor beta chains below all came from one sample that was sequenced in a study of blood T cell repertoires in COVID-19. The assay was immunoSEQ multiplex PCR, and TCRdb's table has in-frame clones only and misses some. The sample has more than 200,000 clones; around 90% are singletons. Material: PBMCs or T cells enriched from blood (not recorded which). Receptors originate from a young woman with acute COVID-19.

The V gene is TRBV18, the J gene TRBJ2-7; 15 nucleotides match TRBD2. The germline gives CDR1 KGHSH, CDR2 LQKENI. There are 18 residues in the CDR3. Losses at the gene ends were 1 base for V and 2 bases for J; bases not matched to a gene: 6. The CDR3 bases are TGTGCCAGCTCACCACGGACTAGCGGGAGGGGGGCCCCCTACGAGCAGTACTTC. It specifies CASSPRTSGRGAPYEQYF.

The chain links TRBV11-2 to TRBJ1-1; D gene uncertain. CDR1 is SGHAT, CDR2 FQNNGV, per germline. This CDR3 is built from 12 residues. The ends were cut back, 2 bases at V and 4 bases at J, with 5 bases in the middle. Here the CDR3 reads CASSLSTTEAFF. Here the CDR3 DNA reads TGTGCCAGCAGCTTAAGCACCACTGAAGCTTTCTTT.

The chain recombines TRBV28 with TRBJ2-5; 8 positions agree with TRBD2. CDR1 is MDHEN and CDR2 is SYDVKM in the germline V gene. With 5 bases clipped from V and 5 bases from J, the junction kept 10 bases outside the gene matches. The CDR3 is 15 residues long. In nucleotides, the CDR3 is TGTGCCAGCAGTATAACCCCGGGACTAGGTGAGACCCAGTACTTC. Amino acid sequence: CASSITPGLGETQYF.

A note on this clone: Other DNA sequences in the same sample also yield this CDR3. The chain combines TRBV5-1 with TRBJ1-1, with D possibly matching TRBD1 (5 bases). Germline assignment: CDR1 SGHRS and CDR2 YFSETQ. The CDR3 runs to 14 residues. Trimming removed 6 bases from V and 3 bases from J, with 15 bases in between. In DNA form, the CDR3 reads TGCGCCAGCACCATTGGCACGGGGGACACTGAAGCTTTCTTT. This gives the protein CASTIGTGDTEAFF.

The V and J genes are TRBV7-3 and TRBJ2-2; 9 nucleotides align to TRBD2. The CDR3 totals 17 residues. The V gene end was trimmed by 3 bases and the J gene end by 5 bases; junction bases not matched to a gene: 10. The V gene's germline CDR1 is SGHTA and CDR2 FQGTGA. The CDR3 coding sequence is TGTGCCAGCAGCTTTACAGGAGCGGGAGGACTGACCGGGGAGCTGTTTTTT. Translation gives CASSFTGAGGLTGELFF.

The chain links TRBV3-1 (or the pseudogene TRBV3-2) to TRBJ1-3, with D uncertain. The V gene lost 0 bases and the J gene lost 0 bases, with 12 bases spanning the gap. The CDR3 length is 17 residues. CDR1 LGHDT and CDR2 YNNKEL come from the germline V gene (reference sequence). Written as DNA, the CDR3 is TGTGCCAGCAGCCAAGAGCGACTCCTTCTCTCTGGAAACACCATATATTTT. Amino acids: CASSQERLLLSGNTIYF.

This rearrangement joins TRBV19 to TRBJ2-2; 8 bases are a match to TRBD2. J gave up 3 bases and V 3 bases, and 9 bases lay outside the gene matches. Germline V gene lookup returns CDR1 LNHDA and CDR2 SQIVND (reference sequence). The CDR3 loop spans 17 amino acids. The CDR3 DNA follows: TGTGCCAGTAGTATGGGGCGGGAGGTTGGGTACACCGGGGAGCTGTTTTTT. It encodes CASSMGREVGYTGELFF.

This chain connects TRBV2 to TRBJ2-3; weak D call: TRBD2 (5 bases). In germline, CDR1 is SNHLY, CDR2 FYNNEI. Trimming left V 6 bases short and J 2 bases short, with 12 bases between. The CDR3 has 14 residues. In nucleotides, the CDR3 is TGTGCCAGCAGCACTAGTTCCCTCACAGATACGCAGTATTTT. The encoded protein is CASSTSSLTDTQYF.

This clone has a handful of counts. The genes are TRBV27 and TRBJ2-7, with 10 nucleotides matching TRBD2. Germline CDR1 reads MNHEY; CDR2 reads SMNVEV (reference sequence). After removal of 6 bases from V and 3 bases from J, the junction contained 14 bases not matched to a gene. The CDR3 totals 17 residues. CDR3 nucleotides: TGTGCCAGCAGGGAAACCCCCCGACTAGCGGGCTTCTACGAGCAGTACTTC. Amino acids: CASRETPRLAGFYEQYF.

This sequence joins TRBV18 and TRBJ2-7; possibly TRBD1 for D (6 bases). With 6 bases removed from V and 3 bases from J, the gap between germline ends came to 12 bases. The germline CDR1 and CDR2 sequences are KGHSH and LQKENI. CDR3 size: 13 residues. In DNA form, the CDR3 reads TGTGCCAGCTCGCAGGGGCCCCACTACGAGCAGTACTTC. Translation: CASSQGPHYEQYF.

The chain combines TRBV2 with TRBJ1-5; D gene ambiguous. The germline gives CDR1 SNHLY, CDR2 FYNNEI. The ends were cut back, 3 bases at V and 0 bases at J, with 18 bases in the middle. This CDR3 is 18 amino acids long. The CDR3 DNA follows: TGTGCCAGCAGTGATCGAGTTGGGCAGATATATAGCAATCAGCCCCAGCATTTT. It is translated as CASSDRVGQIYSNQPQHF.

V gene TRBV28 combines with J gene TRBJ1-3, with TRBD1 matching over 8 bases. J was trimmed by 4 bases and V by 5 bases; bases with no gene match: 7. The CDR3 sequence is 15 residues long. Germline V gene data show CDR1 as MDHEN and CDR2 as SYDVKM. CDR3 loop: CASSTWTGSGNTIYF. Here the CDR3 DNA reads TGTGCCAGCAGTACCTGGACAGGGTCAGGAAACACCATATATTTT.

The rearrangement joins TRBV6-5 to TRBJ1-5, with no clear D. This CDR3 contains 13 residues. Between the trimmed V and J ends, which lost 10 bases and 2 bases, there was a span of 12 bases. Germline lookup yields CDR1 MNHEY and CDR2 SVGAGI. The CDR3 loop reads CATLGGGNQPQHF. The DNA of the CDR3 is TGTGCCACCCTGGGCGGGGGCAATCAGCCCCAGCATTTT.

V is TRBV28 and J is TRBJ2-2, with a tentative D call TRBD2 (5 bases). Germline CDR1 reads MDHEN; CDR2 reads SYDVKM. Deletions cut 7 bases from V and 5 bases from J, with 11 bases between. The CDR3 covers 13 residues. CDR3 protein: CASINGGTGELFF. The CDR3 DNA reads as TGTGCCAGCATAAATGGCGGGACCGGGGAGCTGTTTTTT.

The V call is TRBV5-8, the J call TRBJ2-3; 13 bases map to TRBD2. Per the germline V gene, CDR1 is SGHTS and CDR2 is YDEGEE. The CDR3 runs to 15 residues. J lost 6 bases, V lost 3 bases, and 4 bases had no gene match. The CDR3 spells CASSWGTSGADTQYF. In DNA, the CDR3 is TGTGCCAGCAGCTGGGGGACTAGCGGGGCTGATACGCAGTATTTT.

This clone was counted between two and nine times. The J gene is TRBJ2-5, the V gene TRBV7-9; 8 bases match TRBD1. With V trimmed by 4 bases and J by 5 bases, 21 bases remained unmatched. The CDR3 sequence is 19 residues long. Germline lookup yields CDR1 SEHNR and CDR2 FQNEAQ (reference sequence). CDR3 sequence: CASSSSWQGDRGVGETQYF. The CDR3 DNA reads TGTGCCAGCAGCTCATCCTGGCAGGGTGACAGGGGAGTTGGCGAGACCCAGTACTTC.

This chain joins TRBV6-1 and TRBJ2-1, with a possible D match to TRBD2 (7 bases). Germline V gene sequence: CDR1 MNHNS, CDR2 SASEGT. This CDR3 has 17 amino acids. The germline V and J ends were trimmed by 3 bases and 2 bases, with 17 bases remaining between them. The CDR3 here is CASSERGGAGAYNEQFF. CDR3 nucleotide sequence: TGTGCCAGCAGTGAGAGGGGAGGGGCAGGGGCCTACAATGAGCAGTTCTTC.

This clone has a single count. The chain joins TRBV24-1 to TRBJ1-5; D is possibly TRBD1 (5 bases). With 2 bases removed from V and 7 bases from J, the gap between germline ends came to 11 bases. CDR3 length: 14 residues. CDR1 is KGHDR, CDR2 SFDVKD, per germline. The CDR3 DNA follows: TGTGCCACCAGTGATTGGGGGGGAAACCAGCCCCAGCATTTT. It specifies CATSDWGGNQPQHF.

The table lists this clone with a few counts. The chain recombines TRBV27 with TRBJ1-2; 10 nucleotides agree with TRBD1. CDR3 length equals 15 residues. The V gene end was trimmed by 7 bases and the J gene end by 5 bases; junction bases not matched to a gene: 10. Germline loops: CDR1 MNHEY, CDR2 SMNVEV (reference sequence). CDR3 in amino acids: CASMPLTGGIYGYTF. CDR3 in DNA: TGTGCCAGCATGCCCTTGACAGGGGGCATATATGGCTACACCTTC.

This chain uses TRBV27 with TRBJ2-1, with 12 bases lining up with TRBD2. The CDR3 has 15 residues. Trimming cost V 11 bases and J 7 bases; bases outside gene matches: 12. Germline CDR1 is MNHEY and CDR2 is SMNVEV (reference sequence). The CDR3 loop is CARGVTSGSGNEQFF. CDR3 nucleotides: TGTGCCCGTGGGGTGACTAGCGGGAGTGGGAATGAGCAGTTCTTC.

This clone has a single count. The chain joins TRBV7-8 to TRBJ2-1; 8 positions match TRBD1. Per the germline V gene, CDR1 is SGHVS and CDR2 is FQNEAQ. V dropped 5 bases and J dropped 4; count of bases not matched to a gene: 7. This CDR3 has 15 amino acids. Here the CDR3 reads CASSKTGGQYNEQFF. The CDR3 DNA follows: TGTGCCAGCAGCAAAACAGGGGGACAGTACAATGAGCAGTTCTTC.

This clone was seen more than once but under ten times. V gene TRBV7-9 combines with J gene TRBJ1-2; TRBD1 might be the D (6 bases). There are 15 residues in the CDR3. Trimming pared 1 base from V and 2 bases from J, leaving 11 bases between. The germline V gene has CDR1 SEHNR and CDR2 FQNEAQ (reference sequence). The CDR3 is CASSLVAGDNYGYTF. The CDR3, as DNA: TGTGCCAGCAGCTTAGTGGCAGGGGACAACTATGGCTACACCTTC.

This clone was detected only once. The genes are TRBV19 and TRBJ2-7; 11 nucleotides line up with TRBD1. The V gene end was trimmed by 6 bases and the J gene end by 5 bases; junction bases not matched to a gene: 12. In germline, CDR1 is LNHDA, CDR2 SQIVND (reference sequence). The CDR3 sequence is 16 residues long. The CDR3 coding sequence is TGTGCCAGTAGAAATACCCGACGGACAGGGGGCGACGAGCAGTACTTC. Translating gives CASRNTRRTGGDEQYF.

The chain recombines TRBV7-9 with TRBJ1-2; the D gene is possibly TRBD1 (6 bases). CDR1 is SEHNR, CDR2 FQNEAQ, per germline (reference sequence). Trimming stripped 7 bases from V and 2 bases from J, with 8 bases between. The CDR3 extends over 12 amino acids. CDR3 in amino acids: CASTGQNYGYTF. CDR3 coding DNA: TGTGCCAGCACCGGACAGAACTATGGCTACACCTTC.